A single sample gave rise to the 8 T cell receptor beta chains below, sequenced in a study of blood T cell repertoires in COVID-19 (dated by TCRdb to 2020 to 2021). Library preparation employed the immunoSEQ multiplex PCR assay. Here the immuneACCESS table is served through TCRdb, limited to in-frame sequences with V and J called. Missing clones are a known gap in these copies; in checked studies unresolved V genes cover under half, and the rest lacks a known reason. The sample table holds roughly 200,000 clones, of which 70% to 90% were seen once. Of the sample, 2.5% to 3.5% falls within the top ten clones. Specimen: peripheral blood. The receptors here all came from a woman between 25 and 40 years old with active or convalescent COVID-19.

The rearrangement links TRBV29-1 to TRBJ2-1; 14 bases agree with TRBD2. Losses at the gene ends were 6 bases for V and 6 bases for J; bases not matched to a gene: 16. CDR1 SQVTM and CDR2 ANQGSEA come from the germline V gene. The CDR3 is 18 residues long. The CDR3 reads CSVDLAAGLAGVGNEQFF. The CDR3 DNA is TGCAGCGTCGACCTCGCCGCGGGACTAGCGGGAGTTGGCAATGAGCAGTTCTTC.

J is TRBJ1-5 and V is TRBV13; 8 bases are a match to TRBD1. The CDR3 length is 16 residues. With V trimmed by 0 bases and J by 6 bases, 7 bases remained unmatched. The germline gives CDR1 PRHDT, CDR2 FYEKMQ (reference sequence). As DNA, the CDR3 is TGTGCCAGCAGCTTAGGACGGGACAGGTATATTCAGCCCCAGCATTTT. Translating it yields CASSLGRDRYIQPQHF.

V gene TRBV6-4 combines with J gene TRBJ1-4; perhaps TRBD1 as D (6 bases). There are 16 residues in the CDR3. The V end lost 4 bases, the J end lost 4 bases, and 16 bases lay between the germline ends. The germline CDR1 and CDR2 sequences are MRHNA and SNTAGT. The CDR3 nucleotides are TGTGCCAGCAGTGTCCCCGGACAGCCGAATAATGAAAAACTGTTTTTT. Protein product: CASSVPGQPNNEKLFF.

V and J are TRBV12-5 and TRBJ2-2; D possibly corresponds to TRBD2 (6 bases). Germline V gene data show CDR1 as LGHNT and CDR2 as FRNRAP. This CDR3 contains 15 residues. V was shortened by 4 bases and J by 0 bases, with 9 bases between the two germline ends. CDR3 DNA sequence: TGTGCTAGTGGTTCGGGGGAGGCGAACACCGGGGAGCTGTTTTTT. Amino acid sequence: CASGSGEANTGELFF.

This chain uses TRBV20-1 with TRBJ2-1; weak D call: TRBD2 (7 bases). This CDR3 has 11 residues. Germline lookup yields CDR1 DFQATT and CDR2 SNEGSKA (reference sequence). The CDR3 here is CSGGPSREQFF. The CDR3 bases are TGCAGCGGGGGGCCCTCCAGGGAGCAGTTCTTC.

The sample holds a few counts of this clone. The rearrangement links TRBV14 to TRBJ1-1, with TRBD1 identical over 7 bases. Germline CDR1 and CDR2: SGHDN and FVKESK. The junction had 6 bases not matched to a gene; V was cut back by 6 bases and J by 11 bases. The CDR3 loop spans 11 amino acids. The CDR3 sequence is CASSQTGQAFF. The CDR3 DNA reads as TGTGCCAGCAGTCAGACAGGGCAGGCTTTCTTT.

This chain links TRBV28 with TRBJ1-1; 10 nucleotides line up with TRBD1. CDR1 is MDHEN and CDR2 is SYDVKM in the germline V gene. This CDR3 has 11 residues. The CDR3 DNA reads TGTGCGTTGGGACAGGGGCGGGAGACTTTCTTT. Its protein product is CALGQGRETFF.

The V gene is TRBV6-5, the J gene TRBJ2-1, with TRBD1 matching 9 bases. This CDR3 region has 14 residues. After removal of 6 bases from V and 7 bases from J, the junction contained 7 bases not matched to a gene. Germline V gives CDR1 MNHEY, CDR2 SVGAGI. CDR3 sequence: CASRTDRGQNEQFF. DNA for the CDR3: TGTGCCAGCAGGACGGACAGGGGACAGAATGAGCAGTTCTTC.